This T cell receptor (beta chain) was profiled in a study of T cell responses to AZD1222 COVID-19 vaccine. This clone has just a few counts. Its antigen is undetermined. Pooled in the analysis were second doses at about 4 or about 12 weeks. General study results and limits: Donors were chiefly white British, with a greater number of females, and clonal diversity was perhaps underestimated. Unmutated variant regions are reportedly the target of nearly half of TCRs that are spike-specific. Recipients of two AZD1222 doses showed rising Spike-specific TCR breadth and depth.

Produced via immunoSEQ multiplex PCR; TCRdb's table is partial and in-frame only. Of tens of thousands of clones in the sample, under 90% are singletons; the top ten hold 11% to 15%. The CDR3 extends over 17 amino acids. The junction had 14 bases not matched to a gene; V was cut back by 6 bases and J by 2 bases. The germline CDR1 and CDR2 sequences are MDHEN and SYDVKM. The source was peripheral blood, collected 28 days after the second AZD1222 dose. The genes are TRBV28 and TRBJ2-7, with 9 bases aligning to TRBD1. The source is an adult who received the AZD1222 COVID-19 vaccine. Written as DNA, the CDR3 is TGTGCCAGCAGCTTCGAAACCAGTGGACAGGGGACCTACGAGCAGTACTTC. Residues: CASSFETSGQGTYEQYF.